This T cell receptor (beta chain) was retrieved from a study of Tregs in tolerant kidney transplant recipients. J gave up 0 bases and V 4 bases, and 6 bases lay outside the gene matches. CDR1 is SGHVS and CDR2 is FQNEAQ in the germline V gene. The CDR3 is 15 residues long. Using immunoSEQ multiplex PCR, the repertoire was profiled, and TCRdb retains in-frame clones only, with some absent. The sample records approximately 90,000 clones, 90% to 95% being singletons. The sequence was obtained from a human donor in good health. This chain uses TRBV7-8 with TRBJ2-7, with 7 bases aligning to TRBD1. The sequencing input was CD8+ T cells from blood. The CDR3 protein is CASSSSGTVSYEQYF. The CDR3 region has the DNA TGTGCCAGCAGCTCCTCCGGGACAGTCTCCTACGAGCAGTACTTC.